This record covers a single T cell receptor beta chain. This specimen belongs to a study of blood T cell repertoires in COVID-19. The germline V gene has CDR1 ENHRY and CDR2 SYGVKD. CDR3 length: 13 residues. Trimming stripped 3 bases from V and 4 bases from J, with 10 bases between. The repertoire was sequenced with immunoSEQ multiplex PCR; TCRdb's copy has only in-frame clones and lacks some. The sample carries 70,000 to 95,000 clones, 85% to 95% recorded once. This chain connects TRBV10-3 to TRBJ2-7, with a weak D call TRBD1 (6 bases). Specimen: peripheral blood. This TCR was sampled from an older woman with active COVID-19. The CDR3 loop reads CAISEGQLYEQYF. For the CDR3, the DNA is TGTGCCATCAGTGAAGGACAGCTATACGAGCAGTACTTC.